The rows below give T cell receptor beta chains drawn from one sample of a study of blood T cell repertoires in COVID-19. Method: immunoSEQ multiplex PCR; TCRdb's copy keeps in-frame clones and lacks some. The table lists 140,000 to 150,000 clones, roughly 88% of them singletons, with 1% to 1.5% in the top ten. The sample taken for sequencing was PBMCs or T cells enriched from blood (not recorded which). Receptor source: a woman aged 25 to 45 with acute COVID-19. Each CDR3 is given with its conserved first and last residue. D genes are given only for firm matches. Size values are once, few and many counts, or a class for expanded clones, and some rows have none.

v_call: TRBV5-1; j_call: TRBJ2-1; d_call: TRBD2; clone_size: once; cdr3_aa: CASSPIAGDSYNEQFF; cdr3_nt: TGCGCCAGCAGTCCGATAGCGGGTGATTCCTACAATGAGCAGTTCTTC
v_call: TRBV28; j_call: TRBJ1-5; d_call: -; clone_size: -; cdr3_aa: CASSLSGTDSGQPQHF; cdr3_nt: TGTGCCAGCAGTTTATCAGGGACGGACAGTGGACAGCCCCAGCATTTT
v_call: TRBV28; j_call: TRBJ1-2; d_call: TRBD1; clone_size: -; cdr3_aa: CASSLSGQQNHGYTF; cdr3_nt: TGTGCCAGCAGTTTATCGGGACAGCAGAATCATGGCTACACCTTC
v_call: TRBV7-6; j_call: TRBJ2-7; d_call: -; clone_size: -; cdr3_aa: CASSLGTAAYEQYF; cdr3_nt: TGTGCCAGCAGCTTAGGGACTGCCGCCTACGAGCAGTACTTC
v_call: TRBV10-3; j_call: TRBJ2-3; d_call: -; clone_size: once; cdr3_aa: CAISPGVIGTDTQYF; cdr3_nt: TGTGCCATCAGTCCAGGGGTAATCGGCACAGATACGCAGTATTTT
v_call: TRBV19; j_call: TRBJ1-5; d_call: TRBD1; clone_size: -; cdr3_aa: CASSTTGGLYSNQPQHF; cdr3_nt: TGTGCCAGTAGTACGACAGGGGGCCTCTATAGCAATCAGCCCCAGCATTTT
v_call: TRBV24-1; j_call: TRBJ2-2; d_call: -; clone_size: -; cdr3_aa: CATSDRGYTGELFF; cdr3_nt: TGTGCCACCAGTGATCGAGGTTACACCGGGGAGCTGTTTTTT
v_call: TRBV7-2; j_call: TRBJ2-7; d_call: -; clone_size: -; cdr3_aa: CASSPPSQGSGEQYF; cdr3_nt: TGTGCCAGCAGCCCTCCCTCGCAGGGCTCGGGCGAGCAGTACTTC
v_call: TRBV7-2; j_call: TRBJ1-2; d_call: TRBD1; clone_size: once; cdr3_aa: CASSLRGDRHYGYTF; cdr3_nt: TGTGCCAGCAGCTTAAGGGGGGACAGGCACTATGGCTACACCTTC
v_call: TRBV7-9; j_call: TRBJ1-3; d_call: TRBD1; clone_size: -; cdr3_aa: CASSQLDRLFGNTIYF; cdr3_nt: TGTGCCAGCAGCCAACTGGACAGGCTGTTTGGAAACACCATATATTTT
v_call: TRBV6-4; j_call: TRBJ2-1; d_call: TRBD2; clone_size: -; cdr3_aa: CASSEKAGVGYNEQFF; cdr3_nt: TGTGCCAGCAGTGAGAAGGCGGGAGTGGGGTACAATGAGCAGTTCTTC
v_call: TRBV28; j_call: TRBJ1-5; d_call: -; clone_size: -; cdr3_aa: CASSLFGEQPQHF; cdr3_nt: TGTGCCAGCAGTTTATTCGGGGAACAGCCCCAGCATTTT
v_call: TRBV15; j_call: TRBJ2-7; d_call: TRBD1; clone_size: -; cdr3_aa: CATSETGGDNSYEQYF; cdr3_nt: TGTGCCACCAGCGAGACAGGGGGTGATAACTCCTACGAGCAGTACTTC
v_call: TRBV7-2; j_call: TRBJ2-3; d_call: TRBD1; clone_size: -; cdr3_aa: CASSTFGQGADTQYF; cdr3_nt: TGTGCCAGCAGCACCTTCGGACAGGGGGCGGATACGCAGTATTTT
v_call: TRBV7-3; j_call: TRBJ2-1; d_call: -; clone_size: -; cdr3_aa: CASSLNPAGNNEQFF; cdr3_nt: TGTGCCAGCAGCTTAAATCCGGCGGGCAACAATGAGCAGTTCTTC
v_call: TRBV19; j_call: TRBJ2-3; d_call: TRBD2; clone_size: -; cdr3_aa: CASSSGASGDTQYF; cdr3_nt: TGTGCCAGTAGTAGTGGGGCTAGCGGAGATACGCAGTATTTT
v_call: TRBV27; j_call: TRBJ1-4; d_call: TRBD1; clone_size: few; cdr3_aa: CASSFLQGEREKLFF; cdr3_nt: TGTGCCAGCAGTTTTCTCCAGGGGGAACGGGAAAAACTGTTTTTT
v_call: TRBV15; j_call: TRBJ1-2; d_call: TRBD1; clone_size: -; cdr3_aa: CATSSQGGYGYTF; cdr3_nt: TGTGCCACCAGCAGCCAGGGGGGCTATGGCTACACCTTC
v_call: TRBV6-5; j_call: TRBJ1-5; d_call: TRBD1; clone_size: -; cdr3_aa: CASSQGANQPQHF; cdr3_nt: TGTGCCAGTTCACAGGGGGCTAATCAGCCCCAGCATTTT
v_call: TRBV27; j_call: TRBJ1-2; d_call: TRBD1; clone_size: few; cdr3_aa: CASSPSGGGVNGYTF; cdr3_nt: TGTGCCAGCAGTCCCTCGGGAGGGGGCGTGAATGGCTACACCTTC
v_call: TRBV6-4; j_call: TRBJ2-1; d_call: TRBD2; clone_size: -; cdr3_aa: CASSAEGSGRAYEQFF; cdr3_nt: TGTGCCAGCAGCGCTGAGGGTAGCGGGAGGGCCTATGAGCAGTTCTTC
v_call: TRBV4-2; j_call: TRBJ1-3; d_call: TRBD1; clone_size: -; cdr3_aa: CASSRSGTGGPRSGNTIYF; cdr3_nt: TGTGCCAGCAGCCGCTCCGGGACAGGGGGCCCCCGCTCTGGAAACACCATATATTTT
v_call: TRBV18; j_call: TRBJ2-2; d_call: -; clone_size: -; cdr3_aa: CASSPIGGQSTGELFF; cdr3_nt: TGTGCCAGCTCACCAATCGGGGGACAGAGCACCGGGGAGCTGTTTTTT
v_call: TRBV27; j_call: TRBJ2-7; d_call: TRBD1; clone_size: -; cdr3_aa: CASVSGQGAYEQYF; cdr3_nt: TGTGCCAGCGTCTCGGGCCAGGGGGCCTACGAGCAGTACTTC
v_call: TRBV6-6; j_call: TRBJ1-5; d_call: -; clone_size: -; cdr3_aa: CASSYDAGLNQPQHF; cdr3_nt: TGTGCCAGCAGTTACGATGCAGGGTTAAATCAGCCCCAGCATTTT
v_call: TRBV28; j_call: TRBJ1-5; d_call: TRBD1; clone_size: -; cdr3_aa: CASWNTNRGLQPQHF; cdr3_nt: TGTGCCAGCTGGAACACCAACAGGGGGTTACAGCCCCAGCATTTT
v_call: TRBV19; j_call: TRBJ2-3; d_call: TRBD2; clone_size: once; cdr3_aa: CASSILAGGQDTQYF; cdr3_nt: TGTGCCAGTAGTATCCTAGCGGGAGGGCAAGATACGCAGTATTTT
v_call: TRBV5-1; j_call: TRBJ1-4; d_call: -; clone_size: -; cdr3_aa: CASSLLSTSTKLFF; cdr3_nt: TGCGCCAGCAGCTTACTAAGTACAAGCACGAAACTGTTTTTT
v_call: TRBV7-8; j_call: TRBJ2-1; d_call: -; clone_size: few; cdr3_aa: CASSLFVGDNEQFF; cdr3_nt: TGTGCCAGCAGCTTATTTGTTGGAGACAATGAGCAGTTCTTC
v_call: TRBV2; j_call: TRBJ1-1; d_call: -; clone_size: once; cdr3_aa: CASSPGTSAFF; cdr3_nt: TGTGCCAGCTCTCCGGGGACTTCAGCTTTCTTT
v_call: TRBV5-1; j_call: TRBJ1-4; d_call: TRBD1; clone_size: -; cdr3_aa: CASSLDRTGRKANEKLFF; cdr3_nt: TGCGCCAGCAGCTTGGACAGGACAGGGAGGAAGGCTAATGAAAAACTGTTTTTT
v_call: TRBV4-1; j_call: TRBJ2-7; d_call: TRBD1; clone_size: -; cdr3_aa: CASSHSDRGLYEQYF; cdr3_nt: TGCGCCAGCAGCCACTCGGACAGGGGGCTTTACGAGCAGTACTTC
v_call: TRBV2; j_call: TRBJ1-5; d_call: -; clone_size: -; cdr3_aa: CASTIGQGLQPQHF; cdr3_nt: TGTGCCAGCACCATAGGGCAGGGTCTTCAGCCCCAGCATTTT
v_call: TRBV11-2; j_call: TRBJ2-7; d_call: TRBD2; clone_size: -; cdr3_aa: CASTNEASGFYEQYF; cdr3_nt: TGTGCCAGCACCAACGAGGCTAGCGGGTTCTACGAGCAGTACTTC
v_call: TRBV10-3; j_call: TRBJ2-7; d_call: -; clone_size: -; cdr3_aa: CAIMGGQGLIYEQYF; cdr3_nt: TGTGCCATCATGGGTGGGCAGGGGTTAATCTACGAGCAGTACTTC
v_call: TRBV4-1; j_call: TRBJ1-2; d_call: -; clone_size: -; cdr3_aa: CASSQDHGGYGGYTF; cdr3_nt: TGCGCCAGCAGCCAAGATCATGGGGGGTATGGTGGCTACACCTTC
v_call: TRBV21-1; j_call: TRBJ1-1; d_call: -; clone_size: -; cdr3_aa: CASSRDSSTEAFF; cdr3_nt: TGTGCCAGCAGCCGGGACAGCTCCACTGAAGCTTTCTTT
v_call: TRBV7-6; j_call: TRBJ2-1; d_call: TRBD2; clone_size: -; cdr3_aa: CASSRGLVSVEQFF; cdr3_nt: TGTGCCAGCAGCAGGGGACTAGTTAGCGTTGAGCAGTTCTTC
v_call: TRBV5-4; j_call: TRBJ1-5; d_call: -; clone_size: -; cdr3_aa: CASSLGGAGQPQHF; cdr3_nt: TGTGCCAGCAGCTTGGGGGGAGCGGGTCAGCCCCAGCATTTT
v_call: TRBV6-5; j_call: TRBJ2-7; d_call: TRBD2; clone_size: -; cdr3_aa: CASSLGLAPHEQYF; cdr3_nt: TGTGCCAGCAGTTTGGGACTAGCGCCGCACGAGCAGTACTTC
v_call: TRBV5-4; j_call: TRBJ1-1; d_call: TRBD1; clone_size: once; cdr3_aa: CASSRDRVINTEAFF; cdr3_nt: TGTGCCAGCAGCCGGGACAGGGTCATTAATACTGAAGCTTTCTTT
v_call: TRBV3-1/TRBV3-2; j_call: TRBJ2-7; d_call: TRBD1; clone_size: -; cdr3_aa: CASSPFAGTVSYEQYF; cdr3_nt: TGTGCCAGCAGCCCATTTGCCGGGACAGTCTCCTACGAGCAGTACTTC
v_call: TRBV28; j_call: TRBJ1-3; d_call: TRBD1; clone_size: -; cdr3_aa: CASRPRTGENTIYF; cdr3_nt: TGTGCCAGCAGACCTAGGACAGGGGAAAACACCATATATTTT
v_call: TRBV27; j_call: TRBJ2-2; d_call: TRBD2; clone_size: -; cdr3_aa: CASRLAGGTGELFF; cdr3_nt: TGTGCCAGCAGATTAGCGGGAGGGACCGGGGAGCTGTTTTTT
v_call: TRBV11-2; j_call: TRBJ2-7; d_call: TRBD1; clone_size: once; cdr3_aa: CASSYGTGEGYEQYF; cdr3_nt: TGTGCCAGCAGCTACGGGACAGGGGAGGGGTACGAGCAGTACTTC
v_call: TRBV5-1; j_call: TRBJ1-4; d_call: -; clone_size: -; cdr3_aa: CASSLTGTSNEKLFF; cdr3_nt: TGCGCCAGCAGCCTTACCGGGACAAGTAATGAAAAACTGTTTTTT
v_call: TRBV5-6; j_call: TRBJ2-2; d_call: -; clone_size: few; cdr3_aa: CASSLRGELFF; cdr3_nt: TGTGCCAGCAGCCTCAGGGGGGAGCTGTTTTTT
v_call: TRBV4-2; j_call: TRBJ2-2; d_call: -; clone_size: -; cdr3_aa: CASSPSGDFVTGELFF; cdr3_nt: TGTGCCAGCAGCCCATCCGGGGACTTTGTCACCGGGGAGCTGTTTTTT
v_call: TRBV28; j_call: TRBJ2-1; d_call: TRBD2; clone_size: -; cdr3_aa: CASSSLAGGLIDEQFF; cdr3_nt: TGTGCCAGCAGTTCACTAGCGGGCGGACTGATCGATGAGCAGTTCTTC
v_call: TRBV29-1; j_call: TRBJ2-5; d_call: -; clone_size: -; cdr3_aa: CSVDAQTRETQYF; cdr3_nt: TGCAGCGTTGATGCTCAGACACGAGAGACCCAGTACTTC
v_call: TRBV25-1; j_call: TRBJ1-1; d_call: TRBD1; clone_size: -; cdr3_aa: CASRGTGVEGTEAFF; cdr3_nt: TGTGCCAGCAGGGGGACAGGGGTGGAGGGCACTGAAGCTTTCTTT
v_call: TRBV28; j_call: TRBJ1-1; d_call: TRBD1; clone_size: once; cdr3_aa: CASRGQGARVNTEAFF; cdr3_nt: TGTGCCAGCAGGGGACAGGGGGCGCGGGTGAACACTGAAGCTTTCTTT
v_call: TRBV5-1; j_call: TRBJ2-1; d_call: TRBD1; clone_size: -; cdr3_aa: CASSSQGAVEGNEQFF; cdr3_nt: TGCGCCAGCAGCTCACAGGGGGCCGTGGAGGGTAATGAGCAGTTCTTC
v_call: TRBV6-5; j_call: TRBJ1-1; d_call: TRBD1; clone_size: -; cdr3_aa: CASERAGTGNTEAFF; cdr3_nt: TGTGCCAGTGAAAGAGCCGGGACAGGGAACACTGAAGCTTTCTTT
v_call: TRBV6-2/TRBV6-3; j_call: TRBJ1-2; d_call: -; clone_size: -; cdr3_aa: CASSYSAGTGHGYTF; cdr3_nt: TGTGCCAGCAGTTACTCGGCCGGGACTGGACACGGCTACACCTTC
v_call: TRBV5-1; j_call: TRBJ2-5; d_call: -; clone_size: -; cdr3_aa: CASSPGGAGVEETQYF; cdr3_nt: TGCGCCAGCAGCCCAGGGGGAGCGGGAGTCGAAGAGACCCAGTACTTC
v_call: TRBV4-3; j_call: TRBJ2-3; d_call: TRBD2; clone_size: -; cdr3_aa: CASSQPGLASDTQYF; cdr3_nt: TGCGCCAGCAGCCAACCGGGACTAGCGTCAGATACGCAGTATTTT
v_call: TRBV6-4; j_call: TRBJ2-1; d_call: -; clone_size: once; cdr3_aa: CASSDRTNNEQFF; cdr3_nt: TGTGCCAGCAGTGACCGCACAAACAATGAGCAGTTCTTC
v_call: TRBV5-1; j_call: TRBJ2-3; d_call: TRBD2; clone_size: -; cdr3_aa: CASSPGLVLDTQYF; cdr3_nt: TGCGCCAGCAGCCCTGGACTAGTCCTGGATACGCAGTATTTT
v_call: TRBV18; j_call: TRBJ1-1; d_call: TRBD1; clone_size: -; cdr3_aa: CASSPRGRGPTEAFF; cdr3_nt: TGTGCCAGCTCACCCCGTGGCAGGGGGCCGACTGAAGCTTTCTTT